This entry features one TCR beta chain sequence. Its matching antigen is unknown. The data derive from a study of T cell clonotyping in hematopoietic cell transplantation. At the level of the study: Recipient samples before transplant were obtained post-cytoreduction. Study-wide points: At the given depth, recipient repertoires were over 95% de novo clonotypes. Graft donor and pretransplant recipient Inverse Simpson Index values predicted broader posttransplant TCR diversity. After transplant, recipient diversity fell while pathologically expanded clonotypes grew through day 180.

Stated time point: recipient sample about 28 days before transplant, after cytoreduction. TCRdb's table, derived via immunoSEQ multiplex PCR, lists solely in-frame clones and lacks some. Among some 40,000 clones listed, roughly 85% were seen once. Sequencing used peripheral blood mononuclear cells, obtained before stem cell transplant. This receptor was taken from a man between 60 and 75 years old with acute myeloid leukemia. Some clones in this sample may be carry-over from other donors' samples.

CDR3 DNA sequence: TGCGCCAGCAGCTTGGAACCAACTAATGAAAAACTGTTTTTT. Encoded protein: CASSLEPTNEKLFF. The chain couples TRBV5-1 to TRBJ1-4, with D uncertain. The germline gives CDR1 SGHRS, CDR2 YFSETQ. V gave up 0 bases and J gave up 0 bases, with 3 bases separating them. The CDR3 length is 14 residues.